This T cell receptor (beta chain) appears in the sequencing data of a study of blood T cell repertoires in COVID-19. Methods used by the authors: Reference gene primer amplification gave estimated nucleated cell counts. The method was immunoSEQ multiplex PCR; TCRdb's version includes in-frame clones alone and lacks a portion of them. Clone size and the V and J calls come from that table; the DNA yielded D and trimming. The table shows some 73,000 clones, with around 90% occurring only once. Germline loops: CDR1 SEHNR, CDR2 FQNEAQ (reference sequence). V lost 5 bases and J 10 bases, leaving 17 bases between the germline ends. The CDR3 sequence is 13 residues long. This clone was recorded once.

The receptor's source is a human donor in a cohort sampled during active COVID-19. Sequences were obtained from peripheral blood. V gene TRBV7-9 combines with J gene TRBJ1-1, with D possibly being TRBD1 (6 bases). The CDR3, as DNA: TGTGCCAGCAGCCCCCTCGCAGGGGCCCGAGCTTTCTTT. Protein product: CASSPLAGARAFF.